This is a list of T cell receptor beta chains from one sample in a study of blood T cell repertoires in COVID-19. Repertoires were generated with immunoSEQ multiplex PCR, while TCRdb's copy carries only in-frame clones and drops some. The sample shows some 250,000 clones, 70% to 90% of them seen only once. Sequenced material: peripheral blood. Receptors originate from a woman aged 25 to 39 with acute or convalescent COVID-19. The CDR3 runs from the conserved cysteine through the conserved F or W. A D gene is named only where the DNA matches it firmly. Where a row states a size, it is once, few, many or the class of an expanded clone; other rows omit it.

j_gene | abundance | v_gene | len | d_gene | CDR3nt | CDR3aa
TRBJ1-3 | NA | TRBV7-6 | 15 | NA | TGTGCCAGCAGCACCCGTGGAGGGCAAGGAAACACCATATATTTT | CASSTRGGQGNTIYF
TRBJ1-5 | NA | TRBV19 | 16 | NA | TGTGCCAGTATCAAACCAGGGGACAATAGCAATCAGCCCCAGCATTTT | CASIKPGDNSNQPQHF
TRBJ2-4 | NA | TRBV7-9 | 17 | TRBD2 | TGTGCCAGCCATGATGTGGTAGCGGGAGGGCCCGGAAACATTCAGTACTTC | CASHDVVAGGPGNIQYF
TRBJ2-5 | NA | TRBV19 | 13 | NA | TGTGCCAGTAGTATGACTAGACAAGAGACCCAGTACTTC | CASSMTRQETQYF
TRBJ2-3 | NA | TRBV12-3/TRBV12-4 | 12 | NA | TGTGCCAACAGCCCAGTGACAGATACGCAGTATTTT | CANSPVTDTQYF
TRBJ2-4 | NA | TRBV6-5 | 15 | TRBD1 | TGTGCCAGCACCGAGGACAGGGGGCGCTATGGCATTCAGTACTTC | CASTEDRGRYGIQYF
TRBJ2-7 | NA | TRBV5-1 | 17 | TRBD1 | TGCGCCAGCAGCTTCAACGTACAGGGGGCAAACTCCTACGAGCAGTACTTC | CASSFNVQGANSYEQYF
TRBJ2-5 | NA | TRBV3-1/TRBV3-2 | 16 | TRBD2 | TGTGCCAGCAGCCCACTGGGTCCTAGCGGGAGTGAGACCCAGTACTTC | CASSPLGPSGSETQYF
TRBJ1-1 | NA | TRBV12-3/TRBV12-4 | 13 | NA | TGTGCCAGCAGTTTTGGGAGGAACACTGAAGCTTTCTTT | CASSFGRNTEAFF
TRBJ2-1 | NA | TRBV27 | 14 | TRBD1 | TGTGCCAGCAGCCCGGGACAGGGTTTCAATGAGCAGTTCTTC | CASSPGQGFNEQFF
TRBJ2-1 | NA | TRBV4-3 | 16 | TRBD2 | TGCGCCAGCAGCCTTGTTCGAGCGGGATCGTACAATGAGCAGTTCTTC | CASSLVRAGSYNEQFF
TRBJ2-2 | NA | TRBV6-5 | 16 | TRBD1 | TGTGCCAGCAGTTTATCGGGACAGGGGAACCACGGGGAGCTGTTTTTT | CASSLSGQGNHGELFF
TRBJ2-1 | NA | TRBV29-1 | 15 | TRBD1 | TGCAGCGTTGTTCTATACAGGGGGCGCGGCAATGAGCAGTTCTTC | CSVVLYRGRGNEQFF
TRBJ1-1 | NA | TRBV18 | 14 | NA | TGTGCCAGCTCACCAGGGGCGGGGTCCCCTGAAGCTTTCTTT | CASSPGAGSPEAFF
TRBJ1-5 | NA | TRBV25-1 | 14 | TRBD1 | TGTGCCAGCAGCCATACAGGGGGCAATCAGCCCCAGCATTTT | CASSHTGGNQPQHF
TRBJ2-7 | NA | TRBV3-1/TRBV3-2 | 15 | NA | TGTGCCAGCAGCCAAGAAACCCTCCCACTCCTCGAGCAGTACTTC | CASSQETLPLLEQYF
TRBJ2-7 | NA | TRBV3-1/TRBV3-2 | 15 | TRBD2 | TGTGCCAGCAGCCCGTGGGCTAGCGGGAGGTACGAGCAGTACTTC | CASSPWASGRYEQYF
TRBJ2-2 | few | TRBV27 | 14 | TRBD2 | TGTGCCAGCAGACGGACTAGGATCACCGGGGAGCTGTTTTTT | CASRRTRITGELFF
TRBJ2-1 | NA | TRBV3-1/TRBV3-2 | 14 | NA | TGTGCCAGCAGCCAAGGGAACAGGGTCAATGAGCAGTTCTTC | CASSQGNRVNEQFF
TRBJ2-7 | NA | TRBV6-5 | 14 | TRBD2 | TGTGCCGGCAGGAAGGGACTAGCGGAATACGAGCAGTACTTC | CAGRKGLAEYEQYF
TRBJ1-6 | NA | TRBV30 | 14 | TRBD1 | TGTGCCTGGAACATAGCGACAGGGACGACACCCCTCCACTTT | CAWNIATGTTPLHF
TRBJ2-5 | NA | TRBV5-1 | 17 | TRBD2 | TGCGCCAGCAGCACTCCGGGACTAGCGGGAGGTCTTGAGACCCAGTACTTC | CASSTPGLAGGLETQYF
TRBJ1-1 | NA | TRBV7-8 | 13 | NA | TGTGCCAGCAGCTTAGGGGCAGGGACTGAAGCTTTCTTT | CASSLGAGTEAFF
TRBJ1-3 | few | TRBV19 | 14 | NA | TGTGCCAGTAGTATAGATGCGGCAGGAAACACCATATATTTT | CASSIDAAGNTIYF
TRBJ1-5 | NA | TRBV15 | 15 | NA | TGTGCCACCAGCAGAGAAGCGGAGGGGCGCCAGCCCCAGCATTTT | CATSREAEGRQPQHF
TRBJ2-1 | NA | TRBV12-3/TRBV12-4 | 13 | NA | TGTGCCAGCAACACACTAAGACACAATGAGCAGTTCTTC | CASNTLRHNEQFF
TRBJ1-5 | NA | TRBV24-1 | 14 | NA | TGTGCCACCAGTAACGCAGGTCTCAATCAGCCCCAGCATTTT | CATSNAGLNQPQHF